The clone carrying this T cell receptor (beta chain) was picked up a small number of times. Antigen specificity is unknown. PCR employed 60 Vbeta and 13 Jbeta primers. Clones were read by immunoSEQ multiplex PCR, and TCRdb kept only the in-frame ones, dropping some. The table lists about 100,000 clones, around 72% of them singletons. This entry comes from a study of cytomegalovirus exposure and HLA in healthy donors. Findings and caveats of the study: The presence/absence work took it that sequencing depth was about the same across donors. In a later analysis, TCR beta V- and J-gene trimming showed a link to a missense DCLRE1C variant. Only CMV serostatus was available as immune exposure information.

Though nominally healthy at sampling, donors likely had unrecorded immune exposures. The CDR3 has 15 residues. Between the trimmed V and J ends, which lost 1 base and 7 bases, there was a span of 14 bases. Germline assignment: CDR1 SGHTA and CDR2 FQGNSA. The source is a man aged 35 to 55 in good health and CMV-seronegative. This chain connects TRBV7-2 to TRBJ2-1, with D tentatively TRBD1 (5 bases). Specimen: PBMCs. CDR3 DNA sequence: TGTGCCAGCAGCTTAGAAGGGGTTACAAGGAATGAGCAGTTCTTC. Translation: CASSLEGVTRNEQFF.